This T cell receptor (beta chain) was recovered during a study of cytotoxic CD8 clonotypes in ibrutinib-treated CLL. Study-level information: Recorded responses included approximately 24 partial and 2 complete; following median approximately six years, roughly 15 stayed remitted and around 12 progressed. Study-level results: There were few public clonotypes, and on treatment they contracted or stayed stable.

As for this clone: Its specificity is not known.

Trimming left V 4 bases short and J 0 bases short, with 22 bases between. The CDR3 covers 18 residues. Germline CDR1 reads SGDLS; CDR2 reads YYNGEE. The repertoire was sequenced with immunoSEQ multiplex PCR; TCRdb's copy has only in-frame clones and lacks some. This table has about 29,000 clones, about 78% appearing once. The chain is built from TRBV9 and TRBJ1-1; the D gene is possibly TRBD1 (5 bases). The input for sequencing was PBMCs, taken after 36 months of ibrutinib treatment. The TCR sequence derives from a human donor with chronic lymphocytic leukemia. The DNA for the CDR3 is TGTGCCAGCAGCTCACGGGACTTCCTAGAGGCGATGAACACTGAAGCTTTCTTT. Translating gives CASSSRDFLEAMNTEAFF.